What follows are 10 T cell receptor beta chains derived from one specimen sequenced in a study of cytomegalovirus exposure and HLA in healthy donors. Researchers ran the PCR with 60 Vbeta and 13 Jbeta primers. This table comes from immunoSEQ multiplex PCR, and its TCRdb copy is limited to in-frame clones, with some not included. The table shows approximately 37,000 clones, with 80% occurring only once. The sequenced material came from PBMCs. These receptors all stem from a male donor in good health and CMV-seronegative.

The J gene is TRBJ2-7, the V gene TRBV5-1; D might be TRBD1 (5 bases). V was pared by 6 bases and J by 1 base, with 20 bases between. Germline-derived CDR1 and CDR2 are SGHRS and YFSETQ. This CDR3 has 16 residues. Here the CDR3 DNA reads TGCGCCAGCAACGTCTTGCCGAGGCAGGGTTCCTACGAGCAGTACTTC. The encoded protein is CASNVLPRQGSYEQYF.

J is TRBJ2-7 and V is TRBV18; TRBD1 is a possible D gene (7 bases). Deletions cut 1 base from V and 7 bases from J, with 14 bases between. The CDR3 extends over 14 amino acids. The germline V gene encodes CDR1 KGHSH and CDR2 LQKENI. The CDR3 region has the DNA TGTGCCAGCTCACCACAGGAGGGGGCGAGGGAGCAGTACTTC. As protein: CASSPQEGAREQYF.

The rearrangement uses TRBV5-1 and TRBJ1-1; 7 nucleotides line up with TRBD1. The germline V gene has CDR1 SGHRS and CDR2 YFSETQ. V lost 0 bases to trimming and J lost 5 bases; unmatched junction nucleotides: 4. This CDR3 has 14 amino acids. The CDR3 reads CASSLGQGPTEAFF. CDR3 nucleotide sequence: TGCGCCAGCAGCTTGGGACAGGGCCCAACTGAAGCTTTCTTT.

V usage is TRBV4-1 and J usage is TRBJ2-7, with TRBD1 matching 11 bases. The ends lost 4 bases at V and 1 base at J; junction bases unmatched: 0. Germline CDR1 and CDR2: MGHRA and YSYEKL. The CDR3 is 14 residues long. Here the CDR3 reads CASSRDRGSYEQYF. In DNA form, the CDR3 reads TGCGCCAGCAGCCGGGACAGGGGGTCCTACGAGCAGTACTTC.

This clone was seen more than once but under ten times. The chain combines TRBV7-2 with TRBJ1-1; 7 nucleotides line up with TRBD1. Trimming at V came to 6 bases and at J to 0 bases, leaving 10 bases not matched to a gene. The CDR3 consists of 16 residues. Germline loops: CDR1 SGHTA, CDR2 FQGNSA. The CDR3 reads CASRQRGGAMNTEAFF. CDR3 nucleotides: TGTGCCAGCAGGCAAAGAGGGGGCGCCATGAACACTGAAGCTTTCTTT.

The V call is TRBV19, the J call TRBJ1-5, with TRBD1 as a possible D gene (5 bases). The V end was cut by 3 bases, the J end by 3 bases, with 9 bases between. CDR3 length equals 14 residues. Germline V gene data show CDR1 as LNHDA and CDR2 as SQIVND (reference sequence). DNA for the CDR3: TGTGCCAGTAGTATCGGGACTTACAATCAGCCCCAGCATTTT. Its translation: CASSIGTYNQPQHF.

The chain employs TRBV12-5 and TRBJ1-1; TRBD1 matches at 11 bases. J gave up 6 bases and V 4 bases, and 4 bases lay outside the gene matches. CDR3 length equals 14 residues. Per the germline V gene, CDR1 is LGHNT and CDR2 is FRNRAP. CDR3 sequence: CASGSGQGAAEAFF. Written as DNA, the CDR3 is TGTGCTAGTGGTTCCGGACAGGGGGCGGCTGAAGCTTTCTTT.

This chain links TRBV18 with TRBJ2-1, with 7 nucleotides matching TRBD2. The CDR3 loop spans 16 amino acids. The V gene's germline CDR1 is KGHSH and CDR2 LQKENI. Trimming at V came to 2 bases and at J to 7 bases, leaving 11 bases not matched to a gene. CDR3 sequence: CASSPLGAGTLNEQFF. In DNA, the CDR3 is TGTGCCAGCTCACCATTAGGAGCGGGAACTTTGAATGAGCAGTTCTTC. The variable domain in full, with the rest retrieved from reference TRBV18 and TRBJ2-1, is NAGVMQNPRHLVRRRGQEARLRCSPMKGHSHVYWYRQLPEEGLKFMVYLQKENIIDESGMPKERFSAEFPKEGPSILRIQQVVRGDSAAYFCASSPLGAGTLNEQFFGPGTRLTVL.

V gene TRBV19 combines with J gene TRBJ1-1; TRBD1 aligns across 7 bases. The CDR3 has 13 amino acids. The germline CDR1 and CDR2 sequences are LNHDA and SQIVND (reference sequence). With 6 bases clipped from V and 2 bases from J, the junction kept 3 bases outside the gene matches. The CDR3 DNA is TGTGCCAGTAGGAACAGGGGAAACACTGAAGCTTTCTTT. This gives the protein CASRNRGNTEAFF.

The genes are TRBV7-9 and TRBJ2-2; the match to TRBD1 covers 7 bases. In germline, CDR1 is SEHNR, CDR2 FQNEAQ (reference sequence). With V trimmed by 1 base and J by 3 bases, 8 bases remained unmatched. There are 17 residues in the CDR3. This CDR3 is CASSLVGDRVDTGELFF. The DNA for the CDR3 is TGTGCCAGCAGCTTAGTTGGCGACAGGGTCGACACCGGGGAGCTGTTTTTT.